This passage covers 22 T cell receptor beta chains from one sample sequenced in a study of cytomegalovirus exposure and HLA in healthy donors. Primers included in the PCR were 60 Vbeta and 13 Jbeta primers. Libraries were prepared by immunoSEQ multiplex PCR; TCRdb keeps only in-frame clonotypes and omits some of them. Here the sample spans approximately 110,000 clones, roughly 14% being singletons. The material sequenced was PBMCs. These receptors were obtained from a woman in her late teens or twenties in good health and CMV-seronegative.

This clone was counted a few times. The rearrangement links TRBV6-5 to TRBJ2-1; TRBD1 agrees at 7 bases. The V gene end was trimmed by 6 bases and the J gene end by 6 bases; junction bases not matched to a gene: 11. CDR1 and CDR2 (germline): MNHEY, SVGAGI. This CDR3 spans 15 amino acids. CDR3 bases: TGTGCCAGCAGCCGGGCGGTGACAGGGACCAATGAGCAGTTCTTC. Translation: CASSRAVTGTNEQFF.

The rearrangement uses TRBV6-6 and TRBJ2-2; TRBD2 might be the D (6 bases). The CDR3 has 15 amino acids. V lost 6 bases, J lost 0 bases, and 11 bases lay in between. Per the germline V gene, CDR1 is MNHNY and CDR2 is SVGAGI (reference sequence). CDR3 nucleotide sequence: TGTGCCAGCAGCTTCTCGGGGGCGAACACCGGGGAGCTGTTTTTT. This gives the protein CASSFSGANTGELFF.

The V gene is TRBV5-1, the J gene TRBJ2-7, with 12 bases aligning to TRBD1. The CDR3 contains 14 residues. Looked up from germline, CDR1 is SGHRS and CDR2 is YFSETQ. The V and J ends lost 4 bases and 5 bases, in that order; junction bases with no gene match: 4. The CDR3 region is CASSLGTGGHEQYF. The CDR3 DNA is TGCGCCAGCAGCCTCGGGACAGGGGGCCACGAGCAGTACTTC.

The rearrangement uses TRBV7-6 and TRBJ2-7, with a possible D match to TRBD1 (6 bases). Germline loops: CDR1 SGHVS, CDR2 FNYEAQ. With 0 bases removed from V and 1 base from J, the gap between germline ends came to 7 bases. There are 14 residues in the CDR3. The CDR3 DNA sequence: TGTGCCAGCAGCTTAGCAGGACAGTCCTACGAGCAGTACTTC. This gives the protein CASSLAGQSYEQYF.

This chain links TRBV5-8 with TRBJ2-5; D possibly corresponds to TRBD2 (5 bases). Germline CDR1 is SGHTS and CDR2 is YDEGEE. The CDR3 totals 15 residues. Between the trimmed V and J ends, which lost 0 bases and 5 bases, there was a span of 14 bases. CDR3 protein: CASSLEAVARETQYF. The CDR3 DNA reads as TGTGCCAGCAGCTTGGAGGCGGTAGCGAGGGAGACCCAGTACTTC.

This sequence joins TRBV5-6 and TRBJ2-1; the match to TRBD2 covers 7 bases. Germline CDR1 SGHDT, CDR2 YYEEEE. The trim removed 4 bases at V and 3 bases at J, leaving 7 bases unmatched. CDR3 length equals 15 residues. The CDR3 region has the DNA TGTGCCAGCAGCCGCCTAGCGGACAACTACAATGAGCAGTTCTTC. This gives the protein CASSRLADNYNEQFF.

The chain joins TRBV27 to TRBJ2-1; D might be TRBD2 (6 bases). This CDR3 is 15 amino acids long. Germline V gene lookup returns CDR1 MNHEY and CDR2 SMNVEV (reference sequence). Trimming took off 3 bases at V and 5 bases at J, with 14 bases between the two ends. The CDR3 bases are TGTGCCAGCAGTTTCTGGGCGGGGAACGACAATGAGCAGTTCTTC. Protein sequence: CASSFWAGNDNEQFF.

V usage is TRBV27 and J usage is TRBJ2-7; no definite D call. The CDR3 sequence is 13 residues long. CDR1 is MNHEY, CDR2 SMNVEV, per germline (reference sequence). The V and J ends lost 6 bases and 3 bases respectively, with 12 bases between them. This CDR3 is CASSPRSGYEQYF. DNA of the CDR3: TGTGCCAGCAGCCCCCGATCGGGCTACGAGCAGTACTTC.

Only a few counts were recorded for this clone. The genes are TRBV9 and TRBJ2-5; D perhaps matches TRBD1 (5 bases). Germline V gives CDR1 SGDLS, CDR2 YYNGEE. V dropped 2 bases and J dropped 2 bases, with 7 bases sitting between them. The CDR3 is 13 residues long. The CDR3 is CASSVRGQETQYF. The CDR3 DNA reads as TGTGCCAGCAGCGTTAGGGGACAAGAGACCCAGTACTTC.

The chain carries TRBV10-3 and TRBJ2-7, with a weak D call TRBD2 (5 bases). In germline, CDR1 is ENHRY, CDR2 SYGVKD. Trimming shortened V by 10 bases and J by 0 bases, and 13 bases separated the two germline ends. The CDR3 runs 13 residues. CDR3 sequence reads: CATQIGSSYEQYF. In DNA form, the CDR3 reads TGTGCCACCCAGATTGGGAGCTCCTACGAGCAGTACTTC.

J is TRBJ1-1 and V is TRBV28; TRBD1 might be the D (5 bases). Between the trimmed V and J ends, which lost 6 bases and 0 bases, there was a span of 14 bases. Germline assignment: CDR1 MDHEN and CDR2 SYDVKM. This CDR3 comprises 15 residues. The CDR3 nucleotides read TGTGCCAGCAGATTAATAGACAGATTGAACACTGAAGCTTTCTTT. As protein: CASRLIDRLNTEAFF.

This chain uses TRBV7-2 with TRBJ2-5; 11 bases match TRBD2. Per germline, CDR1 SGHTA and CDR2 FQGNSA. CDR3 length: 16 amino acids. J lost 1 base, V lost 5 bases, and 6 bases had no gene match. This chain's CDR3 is CASSRGGLAVQETQYF. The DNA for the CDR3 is TGTGCCAGCAGCCGAGGGGGACTAGCGGTCCAAGAGACCCAGTACTTC.

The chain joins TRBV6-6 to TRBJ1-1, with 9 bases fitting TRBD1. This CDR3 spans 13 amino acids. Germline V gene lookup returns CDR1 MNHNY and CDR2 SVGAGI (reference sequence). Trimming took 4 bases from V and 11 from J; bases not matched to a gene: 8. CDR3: CASSFERDRDAFF. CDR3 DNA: TGTGCCAGCAGTTTTGAACGGGACAGGGATGCTTTCTTT.

The CDR3 DNA is TGTGCCATCAGGATAGCGGGAGGGCCTGGCGAGCAGTACTTC. Translated: CAIRIAGGPGEQYF. The genes are TRBV10-3 and TRBJ2-7, with 11 bases identical to TRBD2. Per germline, CDR1 ENHRY and CDR2 SYGVKD. J lost 6 bases, V lost 6 bases, and 7 bases had no gene match. This CDR3 contains 14 residues.

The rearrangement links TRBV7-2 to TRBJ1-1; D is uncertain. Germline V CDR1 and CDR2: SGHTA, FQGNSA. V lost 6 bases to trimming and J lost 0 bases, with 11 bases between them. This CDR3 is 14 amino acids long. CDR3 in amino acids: CASSWPGLNTEAFF. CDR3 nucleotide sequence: TGTGCCAGCAGTTGGCCTGGCTTGAACACTGAAGCTTTCTTT.

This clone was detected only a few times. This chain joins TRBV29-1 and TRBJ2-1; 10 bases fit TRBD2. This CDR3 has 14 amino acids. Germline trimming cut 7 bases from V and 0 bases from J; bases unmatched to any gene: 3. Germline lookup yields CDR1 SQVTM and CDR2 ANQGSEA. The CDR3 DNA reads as TGCAGCGGGGCTAGCGGGAGCTCCTACAATGAGCAGTTCTTC. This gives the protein CSGASGSSYNEQFF.

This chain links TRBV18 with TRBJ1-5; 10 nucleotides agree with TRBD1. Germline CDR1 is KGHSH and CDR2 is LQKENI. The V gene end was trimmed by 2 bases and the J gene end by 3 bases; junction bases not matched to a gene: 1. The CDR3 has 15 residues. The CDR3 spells CASSPGTGDNQPQHF. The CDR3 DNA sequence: TGTGCCAGCTCACCAGGGACAGGGGACAATCAGCCCCAGCATTTT.

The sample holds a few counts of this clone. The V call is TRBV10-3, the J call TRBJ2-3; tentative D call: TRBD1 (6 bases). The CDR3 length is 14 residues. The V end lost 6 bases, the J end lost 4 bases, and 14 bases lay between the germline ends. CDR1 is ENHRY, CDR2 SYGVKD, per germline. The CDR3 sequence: CAIRDSKPPDTQYF. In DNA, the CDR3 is TGTGCCATCAGGGACAGCAAACCACCAGATACGCAGTATTTT.

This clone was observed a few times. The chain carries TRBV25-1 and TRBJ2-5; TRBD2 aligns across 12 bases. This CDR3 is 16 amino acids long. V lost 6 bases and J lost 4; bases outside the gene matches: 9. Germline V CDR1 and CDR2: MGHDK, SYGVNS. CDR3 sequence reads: CASSDPLTSGGETQYF. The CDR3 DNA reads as TGTGCCAGCAGCGACCCATTGACTAGCGGGGGAGAGACCCAGTACTTC.

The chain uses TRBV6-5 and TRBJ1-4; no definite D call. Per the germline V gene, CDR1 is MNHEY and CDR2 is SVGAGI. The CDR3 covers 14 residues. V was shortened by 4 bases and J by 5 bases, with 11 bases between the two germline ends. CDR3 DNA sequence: TGTGCCAGCAGTTCCCAACCCCTAAATGAAAAACTGTTTTTT. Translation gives CASSSQPLNEKLFF.

The chain's CDR3 is CASSQDRGLSEAFF. The CDR3 nucleotides read TGTGCCAGCAGCCAAGACAGGGGTCTTTCTGAAGCTTTCTTT. The J gene is TRBJ1-1, the V gene TRBV5-5; 8 bases line up with TRBD1. Germline lookup yields CDR1 SGHKS and CDR2 YYEKEE (reference sequence). The CDR3 spans 14 residues. V trimming: 4 bases; J trimming: 6 bases; junction bases outside the gene matches: 8.

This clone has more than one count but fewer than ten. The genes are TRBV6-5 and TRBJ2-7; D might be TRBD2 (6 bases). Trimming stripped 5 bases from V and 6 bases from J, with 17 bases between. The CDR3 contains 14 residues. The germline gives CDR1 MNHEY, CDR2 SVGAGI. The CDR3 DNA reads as TGTGCCAGCAGTCCGGGACGGGGACTTGGCGAGCAGTACTTC. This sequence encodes CASSPGRGLGEQYF.